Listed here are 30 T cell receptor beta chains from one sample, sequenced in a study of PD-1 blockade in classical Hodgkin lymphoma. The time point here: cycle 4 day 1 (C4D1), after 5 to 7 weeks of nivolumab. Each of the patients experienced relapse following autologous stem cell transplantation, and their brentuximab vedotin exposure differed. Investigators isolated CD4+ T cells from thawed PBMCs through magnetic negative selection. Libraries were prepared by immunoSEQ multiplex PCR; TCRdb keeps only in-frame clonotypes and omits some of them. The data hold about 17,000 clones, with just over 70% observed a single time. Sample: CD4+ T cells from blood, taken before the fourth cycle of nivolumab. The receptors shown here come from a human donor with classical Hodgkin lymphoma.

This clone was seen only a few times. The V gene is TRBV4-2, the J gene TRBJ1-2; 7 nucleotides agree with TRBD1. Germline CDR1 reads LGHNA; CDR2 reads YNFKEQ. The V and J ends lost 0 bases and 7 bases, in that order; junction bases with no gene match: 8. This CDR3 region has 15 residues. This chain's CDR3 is CASSQEYTGDRGYTF. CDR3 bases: TGTGCCAGCAGCCAAGAATACACAGGGGATCGTGGCTACACCTTC.

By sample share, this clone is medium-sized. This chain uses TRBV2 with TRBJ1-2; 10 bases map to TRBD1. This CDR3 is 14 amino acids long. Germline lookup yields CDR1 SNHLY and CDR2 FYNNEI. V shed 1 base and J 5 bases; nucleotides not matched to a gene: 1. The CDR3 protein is CASSEEGQGYGYTF. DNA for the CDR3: TGTGCCAGCAGTGAAGAGGGACAGGGGTATGGCTACACCTTC.

CDR3 sequence (DNA): TGTGCCAGCTCACCGCCGGGACTAGCGGGCCCCATCCCCACAGATACGCAGTATTTT. Protein: CASSPPGLAGPIPTDTQYF. The chain links TRBV18 to TRBJ2-3, with TRBD2 identical over 12 bases. V lost 3 bases and J lost 2; bases outside the gene matches: 12. Looked up from germline, CDR1 is KGHSH and CDR2 is LQKENI. The CDR3 consists of 19 residues. The full variable domain, rest sourced from reference TRBV18 and TRBJ2-3, is NAGVMQNPRHLVRRRGQEARLRCSPMKGHSHVYWYRQLPEEGLKFMVYLQKENIIDESGMPKERFSAEFPKEGPSILRIQQVVRGDSAAYFCASSPPGLAGPIPTDTQYFGPGTRLTVL.

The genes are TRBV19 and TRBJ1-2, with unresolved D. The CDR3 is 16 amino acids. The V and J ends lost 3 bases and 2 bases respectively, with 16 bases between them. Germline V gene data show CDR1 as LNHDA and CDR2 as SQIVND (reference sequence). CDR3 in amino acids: CASSMGGPEENYGYTF. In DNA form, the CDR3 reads TGTGCCAGTAGTATGGGCGGACCGGAGGAGAACTATGGCTACACCTTC.

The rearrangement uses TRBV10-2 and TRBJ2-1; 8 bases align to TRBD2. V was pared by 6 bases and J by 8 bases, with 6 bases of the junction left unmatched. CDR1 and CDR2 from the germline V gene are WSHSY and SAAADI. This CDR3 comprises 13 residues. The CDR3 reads CASRRSGSHEQFF. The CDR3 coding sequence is TGCGCCAGCAGAAGGAGCGGGAGCCATGAGCAGTTCTTC.

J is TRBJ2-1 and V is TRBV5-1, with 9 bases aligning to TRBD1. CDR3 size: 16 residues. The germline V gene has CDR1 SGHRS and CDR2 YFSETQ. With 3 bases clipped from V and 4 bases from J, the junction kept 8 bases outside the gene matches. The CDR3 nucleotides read TGCGCCAGCAGCTCTGGCGGACAGGGGTCGTACAATGAGCAGTTCTTC. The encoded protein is CASSSGGQGSYNEQFF.

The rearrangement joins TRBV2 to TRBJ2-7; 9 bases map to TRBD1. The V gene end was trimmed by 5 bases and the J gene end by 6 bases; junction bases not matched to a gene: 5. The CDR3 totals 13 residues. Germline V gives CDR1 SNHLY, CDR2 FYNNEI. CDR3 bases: TGTGCCAGCAGTTGGGACAGGGCCGGCGAGCAGTACTTC. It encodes CASSWDRAGEQYF.

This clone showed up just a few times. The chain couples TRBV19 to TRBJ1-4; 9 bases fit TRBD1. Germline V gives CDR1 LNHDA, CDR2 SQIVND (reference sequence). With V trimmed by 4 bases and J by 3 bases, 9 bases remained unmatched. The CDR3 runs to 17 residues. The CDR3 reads CASSTLQGAPANEKLFF. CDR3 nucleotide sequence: TGTGCCAGTAGTACGCTACAGGGGGCGCCGGCTAATGAAAAACTGTTTTTT.

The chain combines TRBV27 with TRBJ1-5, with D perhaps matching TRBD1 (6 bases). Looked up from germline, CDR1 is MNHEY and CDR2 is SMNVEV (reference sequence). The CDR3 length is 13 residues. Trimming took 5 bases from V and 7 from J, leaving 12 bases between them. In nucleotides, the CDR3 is TGTGCCAGCAGTGAGGGGGGTGGGCAGCCCCAGCATTTT. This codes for CASSEGGGQPQHF.

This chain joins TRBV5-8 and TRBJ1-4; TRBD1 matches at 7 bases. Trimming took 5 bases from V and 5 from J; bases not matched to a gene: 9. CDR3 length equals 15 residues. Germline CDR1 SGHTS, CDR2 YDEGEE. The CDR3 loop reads CASSHTGVPNEKLFF. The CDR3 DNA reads TGTGCCAGCAGTCATACAGGGGTCCCGAATGAAAAACTGTTTTTT.

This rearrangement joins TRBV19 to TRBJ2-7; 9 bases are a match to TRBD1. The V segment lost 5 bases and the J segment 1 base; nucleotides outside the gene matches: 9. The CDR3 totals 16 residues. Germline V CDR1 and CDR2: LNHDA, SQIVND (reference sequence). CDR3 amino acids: CASSVYRGRGSYEQYF. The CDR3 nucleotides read TGTGCCAGTAGTGTTTACAGGGGGCGCGGATCCTACGAGCAGTACTTC.

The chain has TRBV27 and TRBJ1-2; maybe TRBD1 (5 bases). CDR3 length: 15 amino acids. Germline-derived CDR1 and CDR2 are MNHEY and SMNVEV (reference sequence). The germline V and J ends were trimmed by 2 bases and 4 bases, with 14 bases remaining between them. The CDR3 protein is CASSLRQNHVYGYTF. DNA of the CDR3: TGTGCCAGCAGTTTACGACAGAACCATGTCTATGGCTACACCTTC.

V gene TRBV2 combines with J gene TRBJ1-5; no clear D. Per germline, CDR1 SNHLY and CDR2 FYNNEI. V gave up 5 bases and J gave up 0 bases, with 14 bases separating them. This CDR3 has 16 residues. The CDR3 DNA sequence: TGTGCCAGCAGTTCCGAAGCGCCTTATAGCAATCAGCCCCAGCATTTT. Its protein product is CASSSEAPYSNQPQHF.

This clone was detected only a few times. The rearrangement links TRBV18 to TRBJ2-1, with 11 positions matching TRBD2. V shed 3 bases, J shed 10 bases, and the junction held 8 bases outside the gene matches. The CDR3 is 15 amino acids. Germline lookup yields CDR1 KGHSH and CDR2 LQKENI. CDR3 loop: CASSPKLAGGSEQFF. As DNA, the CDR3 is TGTGCCAGCTCACCGAAGCTAGCGGGAGGCTCAGAGCAGTTCTTC.

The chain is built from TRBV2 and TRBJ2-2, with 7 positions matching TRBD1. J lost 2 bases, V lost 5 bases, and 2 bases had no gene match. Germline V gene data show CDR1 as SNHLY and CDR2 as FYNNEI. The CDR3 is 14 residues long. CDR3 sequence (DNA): TGTGCCAGCAGTCGGGACAGCAACACCGGGGAGCTGTTTTTT. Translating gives CASSRDSNTGELFF. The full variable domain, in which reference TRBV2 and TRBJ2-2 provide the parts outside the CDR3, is EPEVTQTPSHQVTQMGQEVILRCVPISNHLYFYWYRQILGQKVEFLVSFYNNEISEKSEIFDDQFSVERPDGSNFTLKIRSTKLEDSAMYFCASSRDSNTGELFFGEGSRLTVL.

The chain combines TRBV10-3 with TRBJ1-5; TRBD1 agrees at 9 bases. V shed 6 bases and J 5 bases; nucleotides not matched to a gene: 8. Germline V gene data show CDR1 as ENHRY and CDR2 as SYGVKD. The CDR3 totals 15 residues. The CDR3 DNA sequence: TGTGCCATCAGCGAAACAGGGGGCGCGGATCAGCCCCAGCATTTT. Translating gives CAISETGGADQPQHF.

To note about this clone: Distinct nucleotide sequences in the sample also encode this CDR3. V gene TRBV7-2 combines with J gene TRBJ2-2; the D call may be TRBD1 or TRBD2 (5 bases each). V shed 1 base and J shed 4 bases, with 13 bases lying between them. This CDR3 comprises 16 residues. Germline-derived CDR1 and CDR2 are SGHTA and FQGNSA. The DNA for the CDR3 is TGTGCCAGCAGCTTAGGGGGTTTAGGGACCACCGGGGAGCTGTTTTTT. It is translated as CASSLGGLGTTGELFF.

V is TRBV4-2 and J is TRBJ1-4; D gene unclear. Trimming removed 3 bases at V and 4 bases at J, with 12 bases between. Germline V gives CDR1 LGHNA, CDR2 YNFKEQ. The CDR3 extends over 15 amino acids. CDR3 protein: CASSQETGRNEKLFF. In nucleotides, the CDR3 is TGTGCCAGCAGCCAGGAGACCGGTCGTAATGAAAAACTGTTTTTT.

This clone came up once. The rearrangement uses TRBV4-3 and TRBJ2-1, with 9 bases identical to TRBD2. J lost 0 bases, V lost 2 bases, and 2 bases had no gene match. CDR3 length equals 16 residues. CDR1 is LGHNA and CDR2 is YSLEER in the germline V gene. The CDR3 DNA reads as TGCGCCAGCAGCCAACAAGCGGGGGGCTCCTACAATGAGCAGTTCTTC. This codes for CASSQQAGGSYNEQFF.

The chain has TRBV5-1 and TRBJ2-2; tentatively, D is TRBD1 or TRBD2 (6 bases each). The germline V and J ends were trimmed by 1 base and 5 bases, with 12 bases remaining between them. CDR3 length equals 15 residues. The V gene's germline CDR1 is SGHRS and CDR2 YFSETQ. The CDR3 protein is CASSLRGVLTGELFF. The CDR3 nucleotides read TGCGCCAGCAGCTTGAGGGGGGTTCTAACCGGGGAGCTGTTTTTT.

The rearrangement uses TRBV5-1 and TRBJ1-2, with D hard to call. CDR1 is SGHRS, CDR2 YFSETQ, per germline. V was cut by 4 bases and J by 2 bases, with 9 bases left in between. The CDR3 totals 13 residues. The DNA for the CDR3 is TGCGCCAGCAGCCGTTCGCGGAACTATGGCTACACCTTC. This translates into CASSRSRNYGYTF.

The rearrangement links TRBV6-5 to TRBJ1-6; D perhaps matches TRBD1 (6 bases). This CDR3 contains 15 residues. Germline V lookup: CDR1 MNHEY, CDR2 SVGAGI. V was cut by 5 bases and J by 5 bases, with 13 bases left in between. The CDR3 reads CASSTEGQNNSPLHF. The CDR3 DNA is TGTGCCAGCAGTACTGAAGGACAGAATAATTCACCCCTCCACTTT.

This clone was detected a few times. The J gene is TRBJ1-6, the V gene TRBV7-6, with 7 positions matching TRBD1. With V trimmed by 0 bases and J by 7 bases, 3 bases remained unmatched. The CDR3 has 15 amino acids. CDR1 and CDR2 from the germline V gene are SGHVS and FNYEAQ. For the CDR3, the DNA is TGTGCCAGCAGCTTAGCCGGGACAGCGAATTCACCCCTCCACTTT. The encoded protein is CASSLAGTANSPLHF. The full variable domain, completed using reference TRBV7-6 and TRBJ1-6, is GAGVSQSPRYKVTKRGQDVALRCDPISGHVSLYWYRQALGQGPEFLTYFNYEAQQDKSGLPNDRFSAERPEGSISTLTIQRTEQRDSAMYRCASSLAGTANSPLHFGNGTRLTVT.

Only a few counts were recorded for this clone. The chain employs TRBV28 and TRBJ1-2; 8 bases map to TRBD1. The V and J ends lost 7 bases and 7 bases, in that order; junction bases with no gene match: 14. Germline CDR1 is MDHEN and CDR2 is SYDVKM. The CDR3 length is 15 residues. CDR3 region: CASTTTGAVAGGYTF. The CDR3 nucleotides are TGTGCCAGCACGACGACAGGGGCTGTTGCGGGTGGCTACACCTTC.

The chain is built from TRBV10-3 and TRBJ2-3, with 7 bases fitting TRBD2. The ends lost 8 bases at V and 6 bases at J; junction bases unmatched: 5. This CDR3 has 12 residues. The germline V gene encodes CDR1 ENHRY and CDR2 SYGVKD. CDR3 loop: CAIGGRWDTQYF. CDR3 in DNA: TGTGCCATCGGCGGGAGATGGGATACGCAGTATTTT.

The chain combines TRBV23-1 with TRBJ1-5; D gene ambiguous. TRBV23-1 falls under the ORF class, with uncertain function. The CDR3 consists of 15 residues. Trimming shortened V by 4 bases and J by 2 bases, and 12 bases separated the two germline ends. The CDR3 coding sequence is TGCGCCAGCAGTCCGACCGCTGGGGGCAATCAGCCCCAGCATTTT. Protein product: CASSPTAGGNQPQHF.

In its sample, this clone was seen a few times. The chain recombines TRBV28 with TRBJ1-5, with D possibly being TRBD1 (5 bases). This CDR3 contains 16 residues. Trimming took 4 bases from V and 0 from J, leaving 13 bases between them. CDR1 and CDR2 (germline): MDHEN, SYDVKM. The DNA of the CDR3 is TGTGCCAGCAGTTGGGGCTCTACGTATAGCAATCAGCCCCAGCATTTT. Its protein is CASSWGSTYSNQPQHF.

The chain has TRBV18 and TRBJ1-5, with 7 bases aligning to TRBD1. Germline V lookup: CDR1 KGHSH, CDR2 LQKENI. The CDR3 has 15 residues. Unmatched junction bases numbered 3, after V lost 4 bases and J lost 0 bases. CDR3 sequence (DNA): TGTGCCAGCTCACGGACAGGTTATAGCAATCAGCCCCAGCATTTT. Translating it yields CASSRTGYSNQPQHF.

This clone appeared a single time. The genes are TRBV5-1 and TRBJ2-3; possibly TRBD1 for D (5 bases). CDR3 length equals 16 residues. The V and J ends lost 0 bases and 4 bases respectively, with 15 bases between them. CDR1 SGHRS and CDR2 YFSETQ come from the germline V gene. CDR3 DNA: TGCGCCAGCAGCTTGGGAGTAGCAGGGTGGGCAGATACGCAGTATTTT. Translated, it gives CASSLGVAGWADTQYF.

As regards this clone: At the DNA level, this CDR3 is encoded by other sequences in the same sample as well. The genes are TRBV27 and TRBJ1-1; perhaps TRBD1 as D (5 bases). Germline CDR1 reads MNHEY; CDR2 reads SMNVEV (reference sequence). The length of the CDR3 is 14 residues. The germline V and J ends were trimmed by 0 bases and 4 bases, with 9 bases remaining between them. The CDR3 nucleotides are TGTGCCAGCAGTTTATCTTTAGGGGCCACTGAAGCTTTCTTT. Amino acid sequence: CASSLSLGATEAFF.